This TCR beta chain was found in a study of cytomegalovirus exposure and HLA in healthy donors. This clone was found once. Measured with immunoSEQ multiplex PCR; TCRdb has only the in-frame clones, and not every one. The sample contains some 68,000 clones, 95% to 97% of which appear only once. The germline V gene has CDR1 MNHEY and CDR2 SMNVEV (reference sequence). The length of the CDR3 is 15 residues. V lost 0 bases and J lost 5; bases outside the gene matches: 4. Sequences were obtained from PBMCs. The TCR comes from a man younger than 35 in good health and CMV-seronegative. This chain joins TRBV27 and TRBJ1-1; 9 bases match TRBD1. The CDR3 protein is CASSLSTGGTTEAFF. CDR3 DNA sequence: TGTGCCAGCAGTTTATCGACAGGGGGTACAACTGAAGCTTTCTTT.